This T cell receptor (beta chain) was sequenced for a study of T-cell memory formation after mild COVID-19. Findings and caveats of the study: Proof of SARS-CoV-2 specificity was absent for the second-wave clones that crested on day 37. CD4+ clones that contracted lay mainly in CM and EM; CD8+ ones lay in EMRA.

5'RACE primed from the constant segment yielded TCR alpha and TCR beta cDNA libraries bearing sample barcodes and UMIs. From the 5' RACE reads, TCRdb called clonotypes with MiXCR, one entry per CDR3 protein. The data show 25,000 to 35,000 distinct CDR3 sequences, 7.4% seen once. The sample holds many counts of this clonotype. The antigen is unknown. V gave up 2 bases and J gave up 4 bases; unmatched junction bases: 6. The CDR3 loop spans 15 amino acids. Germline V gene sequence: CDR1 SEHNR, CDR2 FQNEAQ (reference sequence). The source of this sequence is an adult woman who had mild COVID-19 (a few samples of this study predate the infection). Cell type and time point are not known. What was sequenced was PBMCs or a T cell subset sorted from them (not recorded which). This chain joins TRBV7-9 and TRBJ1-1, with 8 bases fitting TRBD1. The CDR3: CASSLPTDRATEAFF. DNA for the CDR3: TGTGCCAGCAGCTTACCGACGGACAGGGCCACTGAAGCTTTCTTT.